Included here is one TCR beta chain sequence, with context. The antigen remains unidentified. Every donor had one or more pre-ART and two or more post-ART PBMC samples. Survey-level resolution applied to immunoSEQ assay v3.0. The repertoire was sequenced with immunoSEQ multiplex PCR; TCRdb's copy has only in-frame clones and lacks some. The sample contains roughly 36,000 clones, about 80% of which appear only once. Unmatched junction bases numbered 8, after V lost 3 bases and J lost 5 bases. The V gene's germline CDR1 is LNHDA and CDR2 SQIVND (reference sequence). The CDR3 consists of 15 residues. This record comes from a study of long-term antiretroviral therapy in people with HIV. Study results and caveats: ART was followed by higher diversity that remained below transplant donor controls. Within the repertoire, clones expanded before ART were dominant at all time points.

The sample was unsorted PBMCs, taken 0.4 years before starting antiretroviral therapy. The chain carries TRBV19 and TRBJ1-1; 8 nucleotides align to TRBD1. The TCR sequence derives from a young man with HIV. CDR3 DNA: TGTGCCAGTAGTATCAGGGGGCGTGGATGGACTGAAGCTTTCTTT. Its translation: CASSIRGRGWTEAFF.